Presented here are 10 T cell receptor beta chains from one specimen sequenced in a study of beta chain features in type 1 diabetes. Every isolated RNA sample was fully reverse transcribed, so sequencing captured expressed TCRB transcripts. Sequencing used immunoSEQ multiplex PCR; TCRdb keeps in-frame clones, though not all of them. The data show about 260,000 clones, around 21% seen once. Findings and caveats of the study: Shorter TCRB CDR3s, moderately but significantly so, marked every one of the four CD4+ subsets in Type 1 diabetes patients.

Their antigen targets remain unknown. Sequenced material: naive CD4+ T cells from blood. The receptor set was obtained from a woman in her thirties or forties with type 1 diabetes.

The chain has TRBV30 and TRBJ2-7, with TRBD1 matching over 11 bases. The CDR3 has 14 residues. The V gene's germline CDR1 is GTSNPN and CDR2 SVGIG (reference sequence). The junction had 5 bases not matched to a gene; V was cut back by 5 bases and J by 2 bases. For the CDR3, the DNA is TGTGCCTGGGGGCCGGGACAGGGGGCCTACGAGCAGTACTTC. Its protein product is CAWGPGQGAYEQYF.

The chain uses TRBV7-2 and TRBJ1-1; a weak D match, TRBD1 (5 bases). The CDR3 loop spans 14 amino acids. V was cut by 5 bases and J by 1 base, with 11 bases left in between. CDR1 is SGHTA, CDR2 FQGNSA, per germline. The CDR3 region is CASSPLTGNTEAFF. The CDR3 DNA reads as TGTGCCAGCAGCCCGTTAACAGGGAACACTGAAGCTTTCTTT.

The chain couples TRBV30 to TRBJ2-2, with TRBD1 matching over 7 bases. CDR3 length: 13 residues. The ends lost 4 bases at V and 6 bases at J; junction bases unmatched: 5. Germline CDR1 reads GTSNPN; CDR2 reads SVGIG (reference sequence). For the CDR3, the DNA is TGTGCCTGGACGGGACAGATGGCCGGGGAGCTGTTTTTT. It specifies CAWTGQMAGELFF.

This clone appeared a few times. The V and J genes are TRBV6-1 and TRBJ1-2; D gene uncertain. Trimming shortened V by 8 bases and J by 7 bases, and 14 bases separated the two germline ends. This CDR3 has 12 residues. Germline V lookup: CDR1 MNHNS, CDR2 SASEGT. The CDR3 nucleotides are TGTGCCAGCTCGACACTGGCTGGTGGCTACACCTTC. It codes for CASSTLAGGYTF.

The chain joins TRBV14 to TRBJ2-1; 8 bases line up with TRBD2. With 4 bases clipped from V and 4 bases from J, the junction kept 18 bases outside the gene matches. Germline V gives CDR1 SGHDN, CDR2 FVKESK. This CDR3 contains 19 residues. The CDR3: CASSRVRPDLAGLYNEQFF. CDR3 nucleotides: TGTGCCAGCAGCCGTGTCCGGCCGGACCTAGCGGGCCTTTACAATGAGCAGTTCTTC.

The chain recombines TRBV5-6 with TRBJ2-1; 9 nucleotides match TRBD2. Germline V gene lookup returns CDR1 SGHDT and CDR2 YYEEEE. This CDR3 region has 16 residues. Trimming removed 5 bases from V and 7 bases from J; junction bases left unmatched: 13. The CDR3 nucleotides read TGTGCCAGCAGGTATTCGTGGGCGGGGGGGCTGAATGAGCAGTTCTTC. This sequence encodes CASRYSWAGGLNEQFF.

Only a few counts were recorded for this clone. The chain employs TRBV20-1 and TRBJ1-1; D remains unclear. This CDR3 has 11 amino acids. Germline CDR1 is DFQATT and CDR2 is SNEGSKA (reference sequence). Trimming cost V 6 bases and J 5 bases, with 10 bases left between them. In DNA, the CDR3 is TGCAGTGCCACCCCGAGGACTGAAGCTTTCTTT. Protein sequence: CSATPRTEAFF.

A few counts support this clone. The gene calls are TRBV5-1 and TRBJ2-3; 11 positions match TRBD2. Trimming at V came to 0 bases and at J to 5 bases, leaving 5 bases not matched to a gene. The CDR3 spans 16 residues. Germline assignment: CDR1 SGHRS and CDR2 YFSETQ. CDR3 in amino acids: CASSLVTSGVGDTQYF. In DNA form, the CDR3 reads TGCGCCAGCAGCTTGGTGACTAGCGGGGTTGGAGATACGCAGTATTTT.

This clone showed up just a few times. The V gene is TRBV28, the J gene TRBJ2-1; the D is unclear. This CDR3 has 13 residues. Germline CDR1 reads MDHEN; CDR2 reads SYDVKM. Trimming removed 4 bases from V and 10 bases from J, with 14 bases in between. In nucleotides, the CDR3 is TGTGCCAGCAGTTCCCCTTCCGAACTGGAGCAGTTCTTC. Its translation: CASSSPSELEQFF.

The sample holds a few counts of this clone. For the CDR3, the DNA is TGTGCCAGCAGCTTACAGGGGCTTTACGAGCAGTACTTC. This encodes CASSLQGLYEQYF. This chain connects TRBV5-4 to TRBJ2-7; 7 nucleotides align to TRBD1. The germline V gene has CDR1 SGHNT and CDR2 YYREEE (reference sequence). This CDR3 contains 13 residues. Trimming cost V 2 bases and J 4 bases; bases outside gene matches: 3.